This TCR beta chain stems from a study of identical twins. This clonotype was counted a few times. The antigen is undetermined. Each CDR3 protein gets one entry after TCRdb re-called the 5' RACE reads with MiXCR. The sample has some 560,000 distinct CDR3 sequences; around 9.6% are singletons. Study-wide results and caveats: Abundant beta clonotypes from cord blood had fewer insertions, unlike memory repertoires, which showed none.

The CDR3 length is 14 residues. CDR1 and CDR2 (germline): SQVTM, ANQGSEA. J was trimmed by 4 bases and V by 5 bases; bases with no gene match: 8. The same sample was also studied in work on yellow fever vaccine responses in identical twins.

The rearrangement links TRBV29-1 to TRBJ2-7; 10 bases align to TRBD1. This TCR was recovered from a woman younger than 30 in good health. Sequencing was done on a sample of PBMCs. In DNA, the CDR3 is TGCAGCGTTCCATCCGGGACAGGGGAGTACGAGCAGTACTTC. Protein sequence: CSVPSGTGEYEQYF.